The T cell receptor beta chain described here comes from a study of blood T cell repertoires in COVID-19 (dated by TCRdb to 2019 to 2021). Describing the broader study: Samples covering the acute and convalescent phases of COVID-19 were provided by collaborators in the United States, Italy and Spain. The prospective study material was composed of cDNA or gDNA derived from T cells, B-cell-depleted T cells, or PBMCs. The dataset comprised deeply sampled blood TCRbeta repertoires from subjects exposed to, actively infected with, or recovered from COVID-19. The repertoires were made available in a free public database intended to serve as a resource for research on the immune response to SARS-CoV-2. Samples came from the ongoing ImmuneRACE study (first 160 participants) plus 1,254 subjects from 6 global collaborators. The sample metadata nearly always contained a de-identified subject ID, COVID-19 status, age in years and sex. Where available, HLA class I and class II types were obtained from metadata supplied by the sample provider rather than from assay-based typing. Overall study outcomes, separate from this receptor: The amount of clinical and demographic metadata varied by source and participant and was provided uncurated.

A few counts support this clone. It has no known antigen specificity. Per-base qualities were not stored, and no clone one base away is much larger. The immunoSEQ Assay, a bias-controlled multiplex PCR, was used to amplify TCRbeta CDR3 regions from genomic DNA. As for the original processing: Nucleated cell counts per sample were estimated from amplification of reference gene primers within the assay. To quantify the absolute abundance of each unique TCRbeta CDR3 rearrangement, sequence reads were collapsed and filtered. For each sample, productive Simpson clonality was calculated as the square root of Simpson's diversity index over productive rearrangements. Held by TCRdb, this immuneACCESS table contains in-frame sequences only and omits some clones. Under half of the omission traces to an unresolved V gene where checked; the cause of the rest is unknown. The V and J calls and the clone size are those of that table, but D and trimming were determined from the DNA. The sample table holds roughly 480,000 clones, of which about 88% were seen once. Of the sample, roughly 0.9% falls within the top ten clones.

V and J are trimmed by 5 bases and 0 bases, and the gene matches miss 4 bases of the junction. Taken from cysteine to phenylalanine, the CDR3 has 18 residues. The CDR3 DNA has 54 bases and is translated from base 1. CDR1 SEHNR and CDR2 FQNEAQ were looked up in the germline V gene (reference sequence). At one collaborating source in Seattle, patients were enrolled during active infection and were followed longitudinally through the course of disease. Collaborating institutions collected whole blood in K2EDTA tubes following their own protocols. Collaborator samples were shipped for TCRbeta analysis as frozen whole blood, isolated PBMCs, or DNA extracted from either sample type.

The V gene is TRBV7-9 and the J gene is TRBJ2-2, and TRBD2 aligns with 15 junction nucleotides. The specimen was peripheral blood. This sequence was found in a man younger than 30 with COVID-19, enrolled during active disease. The DNA sequence is TGTGCCAGCAGCCTGGGACTAGCGGGGGGAACGAACACCGGGGAGCTGTTTTTT. It encodes CASSLGLAGGTNTGELFF.